Listed below are T cell receptor beta chains from one sample, sequenced in a study of T cell responses to AZD1222 COVID-19 vaccine. Here immunoSEQ multiplex PCR was the method, and the copy in TCRdb shows in-frame clones only, minus some. The sample lists under 150,000 clones; around 90% were seen once. The material was peripheral blood, obtained 28 days after the second AZD1222 dose. All receptors come from an adult who received the AZD1222 COVID-19 vaccine. The CDR3 runs from the conserved cysteine through the conserved F or W. A D gene is named only where the DNA matches it firmly. Expanded clones are given a class, and other clones once, few, many or no size at all.

clone size,D gene,V gene,J gene,CDR3 protein,CDR3 DNA
NA,NA,TRBV2,TRBJ2-7,CASSEIRGAAWGYEQYF,TGTGCCAGCAGTGAAATCAGGGGCGCCGCGTGGGGGTACGAGCAGTACTTC
NA,NA,TRBV18,TRBJ1-6,CASSPSGSGRNSPLHF,TGTGCCAGCTCACCAAGTGGATCAGGGAGAAATTCACCCCTCCACTTT
NA,TRBD1,TRBV2,TRBJ1-2,CASSPQGASKGYTF,TGTGCCAGCAGTCCTCAGGGGGCTTCGAAAGGCTACACCTTC
NA,TRBD2,TRBV5-1,TRBJ2-3,CASSTLSGGADTQYF,TGCGCCAGCAGCACCCTTAGCGGGGGGGCAGATACGCAGTATTTT
NA,TRBD1,TRBV6-5,TRBJ1-5,CASSLGQGNSQPQHF,TGTGCCAGCAGTTTGGGACAGGGGAACAGTCAGCCCCAGCATTTT
once,TRBD1,TRBV2,TRBJ1-4,CASVPGQRLYNEKLFF,TGTGCCAGCGTCCCGGGACAGCGTTTATATAATGAAAAACTGTTTTTT
NA,TRBD1,TRBV15,TRBJ2-7,CATSSEQGTGIKQYF,TGTGCCACCAGCAGCGAACAGGGGACCGGGATCAAGCAGTACTTC
NA,NA,TRBV6-5,TRBJ2-1,CASRESTYNEQFF,TGTGCCAGCAGGGAGTCAACTTACAATGAGCAGTTCTTC
few,TRBD2,TRBV4-3,TRBJ2-7,CASSQEMGGSGEQYF,TGCGCCAGCAGCCAAGAGATGGGGGGGTCAGGGGAGCAGTACTTC
once,NA,TRBV19,TRBJ2-7,CASSKDGFSYEQYF,TGTGCCAGTAGTAAGGACGGTTTCTCCTACGAGCAGTACTTC
NA,NA,TRBV10-3,TRBJ1-1,CAISALSNTEAFF,TGTGCCATCAGTGCCCTGTCGAACACTGAAGCTTTCTTT
NA,NA,TRBV18,TRBJ1-5,CASSPAAASNQPQHF,TGTGCCAGCTCACCGGCGGCAGCTAGCAATCAGCCCCAGCATTTT
NA,NA,TRBV3-1/TRBV3-2,TRBJ1-1,CASSPLPYRAMNTEAFF,TGTGCCAGCAGCCCCCTTCCGTATAGGGCTATGAACACTGAAGCTTTCTTT
NA,NA,TRBV12-2,TRBJ1-2,CASRLDPATEAGFPPYGYTF,TGTGCAAGTCGCTTAGACCCTGCTACTGAGGCCGGATTCCCCCCTTATGGCTACACCTTC
NA,TRBD1,TRBV19,TRBJ1-2,CASRTGTGIYGYTF,TGTGCCAGTAGAACCGGGACAGGGATCTATGGCTACACCTTC
NA,TRBD2,TRBV4-1,TRBJ2-3,CASSQGIGTSGRAGTDTQYF,TGCGCCAGCAGCCAAGGGATCGGGACTAGCGGGAGGGCCGGCACAGATACGCAGTATTTT
NA,TRBD2,TRBV13,TRBJ2-3,CASSGQGLAGDITDTQYF,TGTGCCAGCAGCGGACAGGGACTAGCGGGAGATATCACAGATACGCAGTATTTT
NA,TRBD2,TRBV9,TRBJ2-1,CASSAGLAGGLEQFF,TGTGCCAGCAGCGCGGGACTAGCGGGAGGACTGGAGCAGTTCTTC